This TCR beta chain stems from a study of blood T cell repertoires in COVID-19. Study background: The study drew acute and convalescent COVID-19 samples from the United States, Italy and Spain. The analysed material was cDNA or gDNA that came from T cells, B-cell-depleted T cells, or PBMCs.

Per the study methods: Reference gene primers were amplified, and this amplification served to estimate nucleated cell counts. Data came from immunoSEQ multiplex PCR; TCRdb stores just in-frame clones and leaves some out. V, J and clone size are taken as reported in that table, and D and trimming were inferred from the DNA itself. The sample carries fewer than 120,000 clones, 82% recorded once. The TCR originated in an older woman with acute or convalescent COVID-19. Sequenced material: peripheral blood.

In nucleotides, the CDR3 is TGTGCTAGTGGTTTGGTTCCCAGTTATACGCAGTATTTT. Its protein product is CASGLVPSYTQYF. This chain uses TRBV12-5 with TRBJ2-3; D gene uncertain. The V gene lost 0 bases and the J gene lost 7 bases, with 8 bases spanning the gap. CDR1 is LGHNT and CDR2 is FRNRAP in the germline V gene. The CDR3 has 13 amino acids.